This T cell receptor beta chain derives from a study of T cell changes during pregnancy in multiple sclerosis. Generated by immunoSEQ multiplex PCR, the TCRdb table keeps only in-frame clones and is missing some. Among some 40,000 clones listed, roughly nine tenths were seen once. CDR3 size: 15 residues. The junction had 4 bases not matched to a gene; V was cut back by 0 bases and J by 3 bases. In germline, CDR1 is SGHDT, CDR2 YYEEEE. This chain joins TRBV5-6 and TRBJ2-5, with 8 bases that match TRBD1. The clonotype originates from a female donor with multiple sclerosis, enrolled in a pregnancy study. Sequences were derived from CD4+ T cells from peripheral blood mononuclear cells, sampled in the first trimester of pregnancy. In DNA, the CDR3 is TGTGCCAGCAGCTTGGCCGTGGACAGGGAAGAGACCCAGTACTTC. Its protein is CASSLAVDREETQYF.